One sample yielded the 9 T cell receptor beta chains listed below, sequenced in a study of cytomegalovirus exposure and HLA in healthy donors. With 60 Vbeta and 13 Jbeta primers, the PCR was carried out. Assay: immunoSEQ multiplex PCR; the TCRdb copy retains only in-frame clones and omits some. The sample lists around 150,000 clones, 65% to 85% occurring once. The specimen sequenced was PBMCs. The receptors stem from a woman in her thirties in good health and CMV-seropositive.

J is TRBJ1-3 and V is TRBV6-1; TRBD1 is a possible D gene (6 bases). Trimming removed 6 bases from V and 1 base from J, with 13 bases in between. The CDR3 has 15 residues. Germline CDR1 MNHNS, CDR2 SASEGT. The CDR3 loop is CASSRPGTSGNTIYF. CDR3 coding DNA: TGTGCCAGCAGCCGCCCTGGGACATCTGGAAACACCATATATTTT.

This sequence joins TRBV5-1 and TRBJ2-7, with 10 nucleotides matching TRBD1. The germline V gene encodes CDR1 SGHRS and CDR2 YFSETQ. V shed 4 bases, J shed 5 bases, and the junction held 6 bases outside the gene matches. The CDR3 is made up of 14 amino acids. The CDR3 DNA is TGCGCCAGCAGCCGTGGGACAGGGGCGGACGAGCAGTACTTC. Translating gives CASSRGTGADEQYF.

The rearrangement links TRBV5-5 to TRBJ1-4; D gene uncertain. CDR1 and CDR2 from the germline V gene are SGHKS and YYEKEE (reference sequence). The CDR3 consists of 15 residues. Trimming took off 3 bases at V and 8 bases at J, with 17 bases between the two ends. The CDR3 loop reads CASSSIGSLWEKLFF. CDR3 in DNA: TGTGCCAGCAGCTCAATCGGGTCCCTATGGGAAAAACTGTTTTTT.

The rearrangement links TRBV13 to TRBJ2-4, with 7 bases matching TRBD1. Trimming at V came to 0 bases and at J to 6 bases, leaving 2 bases not matched to a gene. This CDR3 spans 14 amino acids. Germline lookup yields CDR1 PRHDT and CDR2 FYEKMQ (reference sequence). The CDR3 loop reads CASSLGRQGNIQYF. DNA of the CDR3: TGTGCCAGCAGCTTAGGACGACAGGGAAACATTCAGTACTTC.

The chain employs TRBV4-2 and TRBJ2-7, with D maybe TRBD2 (5 bases). CDR1 LGHNA and CDR2 YNFKEQ come from the germline V gene. V lost 1 base and J lost 2, with 9 bases in between. The CDR3 sequence is 14 residues long. The CDR3 region is CASSQARRPYEQYF. CDR3 coding DNA: TGTGCCAGCAGCCAAGCGCGGAGGCCCTACGAGCAGTACTTC.

This clone was seen only a few times. The rearrangement joins TRBV7-2 to TRBJ2-1; the D gene is possibly TRBD1 (5 bases). Germline V gene lookup returns CDR1 SGHTA and CDR2 FQGNSA. Trimming cost V 8 bases and J 7 bases, with 15 bases left between them. The CDR3 extends over 13 amino acids. The CDR3 region is CASGISGLNEQFF. In nucleotides, the CDR3 is TGTGCCAGCGGGATATCAGGGTTGAATGAGCAGTTCTTC.

This clone showed up just a few times. V and J are TRBV9 and TRBJ1-2, with 8 bases lining up with TRBD1. The length of the CDR3 is 17 residues. Losses at the gene ends were 4 bases for V and 3 bases for J; bases not matched to a gene: 14. Per the germline V gene, CDR1 is SGDLS and CDR2 is YYNGEE. The CDR3 region is CASSPRAGGASDYGYTF. CDR3 sequence (DNA): TGTGCCAGCAGCCCTCGAGCAGGGGGCGCATCCGACTATGGCTACACCTTC.

The chain combines TRBV19 with TRBJ1-2; 7 bases match TRBD1. CDR3 length: 15 residues. Germline CDR1 and CDR2: LNHDA and SQIVND (reference sequence). The V and J ends lost 2 bases and 8 bases, in that order; junction bases with no gene match: 11. The CDR3 nucleotides read TGTGCCAGTAGTATATCTTACAGGGGCCCAGAAGGCTACACCTTC. This encodes CASSISYRGPEGYTF. Complete variable domain (other parts from reference TRBV19 and TRBJ1-2): DGGITQSPKYLFRKEGQNVTLSCEQNLNHDAMYWYRQDPGQGLRLIYYSQIVNDFQKGDIAEGYSVSREKKESFPLTVTSAQKNPTAFYLCASSISYRGPEGYTFGSGTRLTVV.

This chain joins TRBV5-4 and TRBJ2-3, with D tentatively TRBD2 (6 bases). V was shortened by 2 bases and J by 1 base, with 8 bases between the two germline ends. CDR3 size: 14 residues. The germline V gene encodes CDR1 SGHNT and CDR2 YYREEE (reference sequence). Here the CDR3 reads CASSLGGGTDTQYF. The CDR3 nucleotides are TGTGCCAGCAGCTTAGGCGGGGGCACAGATACGCAGTATTTT.